This T cell receptor (beta chain) was sequenced in a study of T-cell memory formation after mild COVID-19. The CDR3 is made up of 17 amino acids. The V segment lost 3 bases and the J segment 2 bases; nucleotides outside the gene matches: 8. CDR1 is KGHSH and CDR2 is LQKENI in the germline V gene. TCRdb itself ran the 5' RACE reads through MiXCR, one entry per CDR3 protein. The sample consists of 430,000 or so distinct CDR3 sequences, 20% to 30% of them appearing once. The sequencing input was PBMCs or a T cell subset sorted from them (not recorded which). The chain links TRBV18 to TRBJ2-1, with TRBD2 matching over 9 bases. The TCR comes from an adult woman who had mild COVID-19 (a few samples of this study predate the infection). Cell type and time point are not known. CDR3 in amino acids: CASSPPGLAGPYNEQFF. The CDR3, as DNA: TGTGCCAGCTCACCGCCGGGTCTAGCGGGGCCCTACAATGAGCAGTTCTTC.